One and the same sample provided the 20 T cell receptor beta chains below, sequenced in a study of OX40 agonist ivuxolimab in advanced cancers. This table comes from immunoSEQ multiplex PCR, and its TCRdb copy is limited to in-frame clones, with some not included. The profile shows tens of thousands of clones, roughly four fifths of them singletons. The sample consisted of CD4+ or CD8+ T cells sorted from blood, taken in a trial of the OX40 agonist ivuxolimab. All receptors derive from an adult with an advanced solid tumor such as melanoma, head and neck, liver or kidney cancer.

The chain is built from TRBV15 and TRBJ1-5; 7 nucleotides agree with TRBD1. The CDR3 totals 17 residues. Per germline, CDR1 LNHNV and CDR2 YYDKDF (reference sequence). Trimming at V came to 3 bases and at J to 2 bases, leaving 10 bases not matched to a gene. The CDR3 here is CATSRGGGRAGNQPQHF. DNA of the CDR3: TGTGCCACCAGCAGGGGAGGGGGCAGGGCGGGCAATCAGCCCCAGCATTTT.

About this clone itself: A far larger clone is one nucleotide away, so this likely arose from a read error. This chain joins TRBV13 and TRBJ1-2, with 9 bases matching TRBD1. Germline assignment: CDR1 PRHDT and CDR2 FYEKMQ (reference sequence). V was clipped by 5 bases and J by 3 bases; unmatched bases: 1. This CDR3 is built from 13 residues. The CDR3 DNA sequence: TGTGCCAGCAGCCGGGACAGGGACTATGGCTACACCTTC. Its translation: CASSRDRDYGYTF.

The CDR3 sequence is CASSQGGDRDRRKGYTF. DNA for the CDR3: TGCGCCAGCAGCCAAGGGGGAGATAGAGACCGTCGGAAGGGCTACACCTTC. The chain carries TRBV4-1 and TRBJ1-2; D is unclear. The germline CDR1 and CDR2 sequences are MGHRA and YSYEKL. Trimming took 1 base from V and 8 from J, leaving 23 bases between them. CDR3 length: 17 residues.

This CDR3 reads CASSDGYTF. The CDR3 nucleotides are TGCGCCAGCAGTGATGGCTACACCTTC. The chain employs TRBV10-1 and TRBJ1-2; D ambiguous. The CDR3 consists of 9 residues. V was clipped by 3 bases and J by 7 bases, with 0 bases between them. CDR1 is WNHNN, CDR2 SYGVQD, per germline (reference sequence).

V is TRBV29-1 and J is TRBJ2-5; 9 nucleotides match TRBD1. V shed 3 bases and J 2 bases; nucleotides not matched to a gene: 4. Germline V gene data show CDR1 as SQVTM and CDR2 as ANQGSEA. The CDR3 sequence is 14 residues long. The CDR3 here is CSVEKGQGQETQYF. CDR3 bases: TGCAGCGTTGAGAAGGGACAGGGTCAAGAGACCCAGTACTTC.

This clone has just one count. The chain couples TRBV7-9 to TRBJ1-2; D is undetermined. CDR1 is SEHNR and CDR2 is FQNEAQ in the germline V gene (reference sequence). The V and J ends lost 6 bases and 7 bases respectively, with 12 bases between them. The CDR3 is made up of 12 amino acids. In nucleotides, the CDR3 is TGTGCCAGCAGGGCGGACGGGCCTGGCTACACCTTC. Amino acids: CASRADGPGYTF.

J is TRBJ2-2 and V is TRBV19, with TRBD1 matching over 10 bases. The CDR3 is 16 amino acids. Germline-derived CDR1 and CDR2 are LNHDA and SQIVND (reference sequence). J lost 6 bases, V lost 1 base, and 5 bases had no gene match. In DNA, the CDR3 is TGTGCCAGTAGTATAGTTGGGACAGGGGTAGCCGGGGAGCTGTTTTTT. Protein: CASSIVGTGVAGELFF.

This clone has a single count. The rearrangement joins TRBV11-2 to TRBJ1-2; D call uncertain. V shed 1 base and J shed 2 bases, with 8 bases lying between them. This CDR3 is built from 14 residues. The germline CDR1 and CDR2 sequences are SGHAT and FQNNGV. The CDR3 sequence is CASSLAAANYGYTF. The CDR3 DNA follows: TGTGCCAGCAGCTTAGCCGCGGCGAACTATGGCTACACCTTC.

V gene TRBV28 combines with J gene TRBJ2-3, with D possibly matching TRBD2 (5 bases). The ends were cut back, 5 bases at V and 5 bases at J, with 14 bases in the middle. Germline loops: CDR1 MDHEN, CDR2 SYDVKM. The CDR3 extends over 14 amino acids. This CDR3 reads CASSPLVREDTQYF. The CDR3 DNA is TGTGCCAGCAGTCCCCTCGTGAGGGAAGATACGCAGTATTTT.

V usage is TRBV7-2 and J usage is TRBJ1-4; the D gene is possibly TRBD1 (5 bases). V shed 6 bases and J shed 0 bases, with 11 bases lying between them. The germline CDR1 and CDR2 sequences are SGHTA and FQGNSA. The CDR3 covers 15 residues. CDR3 nucleotide sequence: TGTGCCAGCAGAAGGACACAAGCAACTAATGAAAAACTGTTTTTT. Translated, it gives CASRRTQATNEKLFF. The complete variable domain, with remaining parts taken from reference TRBV7-2 and TRBJ1-4, reads GAGVSQSPSNKVTEKGKDVELRCDPISGHTALYWYRQSLGQGLEFLIYFQGNSAPDKSGLPSDRFSAERTGGSVSTLTIQRTQQEDSAVYLCASRRTQATNEKLFFGSGTQLSVL.

This clone has just a few counts. V usage is TRBV5-1 and J usage is TRBJ2-5; 9 nucleotides agree with TRBD1. Germline loops: CDR1 SGHRS, CDR2 YFSETQ. The CDR3 has 18 amino acids. V shed 2 bases and J 0 bases; nucleotides not matched to a gene: 11. Here the CDR3 reads CASSFRGPGTGYQETQYF. CDR3 sequence (DNA): TGCGCCAGCAGCTTCCGGGGACCGGGGACAGGGTACCAAGAGACCCAGTACTTC.

This CDR3 reads CASSVDGAAGNTIYF. As DNA, the CDR3 is TGTGCCAGCAGCGTAGATGGGGCGGCGGGAAACACCATATATTTT. The chain links TRBV9 to TRBJ1-3, with D maybe TRBD1 (5 bases). The V end lost 0 bases, the J end lost 4 bases, and 11 bases lay between the germline ends. This CDR3 region has 15 residues. Germline V gene lookup returns CDR1 SGDLS and CDR2 YYNGEE. The entire variable domain, with the rest obtained from reference TRBV9 and TRBJ1-3, is as follows: DSGVTQTPKHLITATGQRVTLRCSPRSGDLSVYWYQQSLDQGLQFLIQYYNGEERAKGNILERFSAQQFPDLHSELNLSSLELGDSALYFCASSVDGAAGNTIYFGEGSWLTVV.

The chain combines TRBV29-1 with TRBJ2-3; D remains unclear. Germline V CDR1 and CDR2: SQVTM, ANQGSEA. The CDR3 is 13 amino acids. Trimming shortened V by 3 bases and J by 1 base, and 8 bases separated the two germline ends. The CDR3 coding sequence is TGCAGCGTTGATGGCCAGGGCACAGATACGCAGTATTTT. This sequence encodes CSVDGQGTDTQYF.

This chain connects TRBV2 to TRBJ1-3, with 8 bases identical to TRBD1. Germline trimming cut 2 bases from V and 3 bases from J; bases unmatched to any gene: 6. Germline CDR1 is SNHLY and CDR2 is FYNNEI. The CDR3 runs to 16 residues. CDR3 in DNA: TGTGCCAGCAGTGAATATATGACAGGGGTTGGAAACACCATATATTTT. This gives the protein CASSEYMTGVGNTIYF.

The chain uses TRBV19 and TRBJ1-1, with D perhaps matching TRBD1 (6 bases). V lost 7 bases, J lost 3 bases, and 9 bases lay in between. Germline assignment: CDR1 LNHDA and CDR2 SQIVND (reference sequence). The CDR3 loop spans 12 amino acids. The chain's CDR3 is CASTGEDTEAFF. The CDR3 DNA sequence: TGTGCCAGTACAGGGGAGGACACTGAAGCTTTCTTT. Filled out from reference TRBV19 and TRBJ1-1, the complete variable domain reads DGGITQSPKYLFRKEGQNVTLSCEQNLNHDAMYWYRQDPGQGLRLIYYSQIVNDFQKGDIAEGYSVSREKKESFPLTVTSAQKNPTAFYLCASTGEDTEAFFGQGTRLTVV.

The chain recombines TRBV10-3 with TRBJ1-4; the match to TRBD1 covers 7 bases. Germline trimming cut 6 bases from V and 3 bases from J; bases unmatched to any gene: 7. The CDR3 consists of 15 residues. Looked up from germline, CDR1 is ENHRY and CDR2 is SYGVKD. The CDR3 is CAISPKTGSNEKLFF. CDR3 DNA: TGTGCCATCAGCCCCAAGACAGGGTCTAATGAAAAACTGTTTTTT.

The V gene is TRBV7-3, the J gene TRBJ1-6; 8 bases are shared with TRBD1. This CDR3 is 14 amino acids long. The germline V gene encodes CDR1 SGHTA and CDR2 FQGTGA. Germline trimming cut 5 bases from V and 7 bases from J; bases unmatched to any gene: 4. Here the CDR3 reads CASSVSGGNSPLHF. CDR3 DNA: TGTGCCAGCAGCGTCTCAGGGGGCAATTCACCCCTCCACTTT. Combining the CDR3 with reference TRBV7-3 and TRBJ1-6 gives the whole variable domain GAGVSQTPSNKVTEKGKYVELRCDPISGHTALYWYRQSLGQGPEFLIYFQGTGAADDSGLPNDRFFAVRPEGSVSTLKIQRTERGDSAVYLCASSVSGGNSPLHFGNGTRLTVT.

The V gene is TRBV4-1, the J gene TRBJ2-6, with TRBD1 as a possible D gene (6 bases). The CDR3 has 17 residues. CDR1 is MGHRA, CDR2 YSYEKL, per germline. The germline V and J ends were trimmed by 5 bases and 2 bases, with 16 bases remaining between them. The CDR3 spells CASSIQGSGAGANVLTF. The CDR3 DNA follows: TGCGCCAGCAGCATCCAGGGGAGTGGGGCTGGGGCCAACGTCCTGACTTTC.

The genes are TRBV2 and TRBJ2-5, with D possibly called TRBD1 or TRBD2 (5 bases each). Germline V gene sequence: CDR1 SNHLY, CDR2 FYNNEI. The CDR3 sequence is 14 residues long. V gave up 3 bases and J gave up 9 bases, with 17 bases separating them. The CDR3 nucleotides are TGTGCCAGCAGTGAGGGGATCTCTCCGGGGCCCCAGTACTTC. Protein: CASSEGISPGPQYF.

The chain carries TRBV5-8 and TRBJ1-2; a possible D gene is TRBD1 (6 bases). CDR3 size: 16 residues. Trimming stripped 2 bases from V and 2 bases from J, with 16 bases between. CDR1 is SGHTS, CDR2 YDEGEE, per germline. The chain's CDR3 is CASSFLQGSPNYGYTF. CDR3 bases: TGTGCCAGCAGCTTCCTTCAGGGGTCCCCCAACTATGGCTACACCTTC.